This T cell receptor beta chain stems from a study of blood T cell repertoires in COVID-19. Study information: Specimens from acute and convalescent COVID-19 originated in the United States, Italy and Spain. T cells, B-cell-depleted T cells, or PBMCs provided the cDNA or gDNA that served as material.

V was clipped by 5 bases and J by 0 bases, with 14 bases between them. Per the germline V gene, CDR1 is SQVTM and CDR2 is ANQGSEA. This CDR3 is 14 amino acids long. Authors' processing steps: Researchers report that nucleated cell counts were estimated from reference gene primer amplification. TCRdb's table, derived via immunoSEQ multiplex PCR, lists solely in-frame clones and lacks some. The D gene and trimming were derived from the DNA, and the V and J assignments and clone size from that table. The sample lists about 480,000 clones, 85% to 90% occurring once. The specimen was peripheral blood. The chain links TRBV29-1 to TRBJ2-7, with D tentatively TRBD2 (6 bases). This clonotype was obtained from a woman in her 50s with COVID-19, enrolled during active disease. This CDR3 is CSVLSGVGSYEQYF. The CDR3 coding sequence is TGCAGCGTTTTGTCGGGGGTTGGCTCCTACGAGCAGTACTTC.